A selection of T cell receptor beta chains follows, all from one sample in a study of blood T cell repertoires in COVID-19. Libraries were prepared by immunoSEQ multiplex PCR; TCRdb keeps only in-frame clonotypes and omits some of them. The sample yields roughly 84,000 clones, 80% seen once. The specimen sequenced was peripheral blood. These TCRs come from a woman between 40 and 50 years old with active or convalescent COVID-19. The CDR3 runs from the conserved cysteine through the conserved F or W. The order of the fields is J gene, V gene, D gene, clone size, CDR3 DNA, CDR3 protein. D genes are given only for firm matches. Expanded clones are given a class, and other clones once, few, many or no size at all.

j_call: TRBJ2-2
v_call: TRBV6-6
d_call: .
clone_size: few
cdr3_nt: TGTGCCAGCAGTTACTCGGGGCAGGGCACCGGGGAGCTGTTTTTT
cdr3_aa: CASSYSGQGTGELFF

j_call: TRBJ2-7
v_call: TRBV14
d_call: .
clone_size: .
cdr3_nt: TGTGCCAGCAGCCTAAGACAGGATGGCGAGCAGTACTTC
cdr3_aa: CASSLRQDGEQYF

j_call: TRBJ2-7
v_call: TRBV24-1
d_call: TRBD1
clone_size: .
cdr3_nt: TGTGCCACCAGTCGCGGGACAGGTACTTACGAGCAGTACTTC
cdr3_aa: CATSRGTGTYEQYF

j_call: TRBJ2-2
v_call: TRBV28
d_call: TRBD1
clone_size: few
cdr3_nt: TGTGCCAGCAGTTTGACAGGGGGTGGACCGACCACCGGGGAGCTGTTTTTT
cdr3_aa: CASSLTGGGPTTGELFF

j_call: TRBJ2-3
v_call: TRBV18
d_call: .
clone_size: few
cdr3_nt: TGTGCCAGCTCGACGCGGGCAGATACGCAGTATTTT
cdr3_aa: CASSTRADTQYF

j_call: TRBJ2-2
v_call: TRBV5-1
d_call: TRBD1
clone_size: .
cdr3_nt: TGCGCCAGCAGCTTGCCTAGACAGGGGCGGAACACCGGGGAGCTGTTTTTT
cdr3_aa: CASSLPRQGRNTGELFF

j_call: TRBJ1-2
v_call: TRBV27
d_call: .
clone_size: .
cdr3_nt: TGTGCCAGCAGGATAGGGCCCGGGCAGGGTGGCTACACCTTC
cdr3_aa: CASRIGPGQGGYTF

j_call: TRBJ1-5
v_call: TRBV7-8
d_call: TRBD1
clone_size: .
cdr3_nt: TGTGCCAGCAGCTCGGGGACAGGGACTAGCAATCAGCCCCAGCATTTT
cdr3_aa: CASSSGTGTSNQPQHF

j_call: TRBJ2-7
v_call: TRBV5-1
d_call: .
clone_size: .
cdr3_nt: TGCGCCAGCAGCGAATACTCGAGCGGCTACGAGCAGTACTTC
cdr3_aa: CASSEYSSGYEQYF

j_call: TRBJ2-3
v_call: TRBV5-4
d_call: TRBD1
clone_size: .
cdr3_nt: TGTGCCAGCAGCTTAGGACAGGGTGTTACGCAGTATTTT
cdr3_aa: CASSLGQGVTQYF

j_call: TRBJ2-7
v_call: TRBV7-9
d_call: .
clone_size: .
cdr3_nt: TGTGCCAGCAGCTTAGCTCAGGAATCCTACGAGCAGTACTTC
cdr3_aa: CASSLAQESYEQYF

j_call: TRBJ2-7
v_call: TRBV28
d_call: TRBD1
clone_size: once
cdr3_nt: TGTGCCAGCAGTGGGAACGGACAGGGGAGATACGAGCAGTACTTC
cdr3_aa: CASSGNGQGRYEQYF

j_call: TRBJ1-2
v_call: TRBV18
d_call: .
clone_size: .
cdr3_nt: TGTGCCAGCTCACCAGGGGGCTCCAGTTATGGCTACACCTTC
cdr3_aa: CASSPGGSSYGYTF

j_call: TRBJ2-5
v_call: TRBV29-1
d_call: .
clone_size: .
cdr3_nt: TGCAGCGTTGAGGTGGGCGCAGAGACCCAGTACTTC
cdr3_aa: CSVEVGAETQYF

j_call: TRBJ1-3
v_call: TRBV2
d_call: .
clone_size: .
cdr3_nt: TGTGCCAGCAGTGAAGGACAGGTCAGGAGAAACACCATATATTTT
cdr3_aa: CASSEGQVRRNTIYF

j_call: TRBJ2-1
v_call: TRBV7-2
d_call: TRBD2
clone_size: .
cdr3_nt: TGTGCCAGCAGCAAGAGCGGGGGGGCAGTCTCCTACAATGAGCAGTTCTTC
cdr3_aa: CASSKSGGAVSYNEQFF

j_call: TRBJ1-5
v_call: TRBV7-3
d_call: .
clone_size: once
cdr3_nt: TGTGCCAGCAGTCCCTCGGCGGATCAGCCCCAGCATTTT
cdr3_aa: CASSPSADQPQHF

j_call: TRBJ2-3
v_call: TRBV1
d_call: .
clone_size: once
cdr3_nt: TGCACCAGCAGCCAACTCCCCAGCGGTAGCACAGATACGCAGTATTTT
cdr3_aa: CTSSQLPSGSTDTQYF

j_call: TRBJ1-2
v_call: TRBV11-2
d_call: TRBD1
clone_size: .
cdr3_nt: TGTGCCAGCAGCCTAGGACAGGGGGCGAACGGCTACACCTTC
cdr3_aa: CASSLGQGANGYTF

j_call: TRBJ2-7
v_call: TRBV10-3
d_call: .
clone_size: .
cdr3_nt: TGTGCCATCGGTACAGCCTACTACGAGCAGTACTTC
cdr3_aa: CAIGTAYYEQYF

j_call: TRBJ1-4
v_call: TRBV6-1
d_call: .
clone_size: .
cdr3_nt: TGTGCCAGCAGTGAAGCCCCGGAGCTATTTAATGAAAAACTGTTTTTT
cdr3_aa: CASSEAPELFNEKLFF

j_call: TRBJ1-2
v_call: TRBV11-2
d_call: TRBD1
clone_size: .
cdr3_nt: TGTGCCAGCAGCGTCCGACCCCCGACAGGGGAGAACTATGGCTACACCTTC
cdr3_aa: CASSVRPPTGENYGYTF

j_call: TRBJ2-3
v_call: TRBV29-1
d_call: .
clone_size: .
cdr3_nt: TGCAGCGTTGAGGGCCACACAGATACGCAGTATTTT
cdr3_aa: CSVEGHTDTQYF

j_call: TRBJ2-4
v_call: TRBV6-6
d_call: TRBD1
clone_size: once
cdr3_nt: TGTGCCAGCAGTCCCCGGACAGGGTTGGCAGTTGGAAACATTCAGTACTTC
cdr3_aa: CASSPRTGLAVGNIQYF

j_call: TRBJ1-5
v_call: TRBV10-3
d_call: TRBD1
clone_size: .
cdr3_nt: TGTGCCATCAGTGAGGGACAGGGCGGCAATCAGCCCCAGCATTTT
cdr3_aa: CAISEGQGGNQPQHF

j_call: TRBJ1-6
v_call: TRBV28
d_call: .
clone_size: .
cdr3_nt: TGTGTTACCGGGTCCTATAATTCACCCCTCCACTTT
cdr3_aa: CVTGSYNSPLHF

j_call: TRBJ1-1
v_call: TRBV6-5
d_call: TRBD1
clone_size: .
cdr3_nt: TGTGCCAGCAGTTTGACAGGGATCGGGAACACTGAAGCTTTCTTT
cdr3_aa: CASSLTGIGNTEAFF

j_call: TRBJ2-7
v_call: TRBV7-2
d_call: .
clone_size: once
cdr3_nt: TGTGCCAGCAGCCGCGGTCCATCCTCCTACGAGCAGTACTTC
cdr3_aa: CASSRGPSSYEQYF

j_call: TRBJ1-1
v_call: TRBV19
d_call: .
clone_size: .
cdr3_nt: TGTGCCAGTAGTATCGACAGACTTCTTATGAACACTGAAGCTTTCTTT
cdr3_aa: CASSIDRLLMNTEAFF

j_call: TRBJ2-7
v_call: TRBV28
d_call: TRBD1
clone_size: .
cdr3_nt: TGTGCCAGCAGTCCGGGACAGAGCCTCTACGAGCAGTACTTC
cdr3_aa: CASSPGQSLYEQYF

j_call: TRBJ1-2
v_call: TRBV28
d_call: .
clone_size: .
cdr3_nt: TGTGCCAGCAGCCGAATGGGAGGGAGGGGGGCTTTAGCTAACTATGGCTACACCTTC
cdr3_aa: CASSRMGGRGALANYGYTF

j_call: TRBJ2-7
v_call: TRBV15
d_call: TRBD1
clone_size: .
cdr3_nt: TGTGCCACCCGACAGGGGAGCTCCTACGAGCAGTACTTC
cdr3_aa: CATRQGSSYEQYF

j_call: TRBJ2-2
v_call: TRBV7-9
d_call: .
clone_size: once
cdr3_nt: TGTGCCAGCAGCCGGGGACAATACGCCGGGGAGCTGTTTTTT
cdr3_aa: CASSRGQYAGELFF

j_call: TRBJ1-1
v_call: TRBV27
d_call: TRBD1
clone_size: once
cdr3_nt: TGTGCCAGCAGTAGGGGACCGGGACAGATGAACACTGAAGCTTTCTTT
cdr3_aa: CASSRGPGQMNTEAFF

j_call: TRBJ1-5
v_call: TRBV6-5
d_call: .
clone_size: .
cdr3_nt: TGTGCCAGCAGTTATTCTCCTAATCAGCCCCAGCATTTT
cdr3_aa: CASSYSPNQPQHF

j_call: TRBJ2-1
v_call: TRBV7-9
d_call: TRBD1
clone_size: .
cdr3_nt: TGTGCCAGCAGCTTAGTTCGGACAGGGCCGTTCTTC
cdr3_aa: CASSLVRTGPFF

j_call: TRBJ2-3
v_call: TRBV18
d_call: .
clone_size: .
cdr3_nt: TGTGCCAGCTCACCCGAGCGGGTAACAGATACGCAGTATTTT
cdr3_aa: CASSPERVTDTQYF

j_call: TRBJ1-5
v_call: TRBV28
d_call: .
clone_size: few
cdr3_nt: TGTGCCAGCAGTTTCGTAGAACAGGCTAGACAGCCCCAGCATTTT
cdr3_aa: CASSFVEQARQPQHF

j_call: TRBJ2-3
v_call: TRBV11-1
d_call: .
clone_size: .
cdr3_nt: TGTGCCAGCAGCTTACATCAGGCAGATACGCAGTATTTT
cdr3_aa: CASSLHQADTQYF

j_call: TRBJ1-4
v_call: TRBV5-4
d_call: TRBD1
clone_size: once
cdr3_nt: TGTGCCAGCAGCGATGGGACAGGCGTTAATGAAAAACTGTTTTTT
cdr3_aa: CASSDGTGVNEKLFF

j_call: TRBJ2-2
v_call: TRBV2
d_call: .
clone_size: .
cdr3_nt: TGTGCCAGCAGTGTGCTGCGATTCACCGGGGAGCTGTTTTTT
cdr3_aa: CASSVLRFTGELFF

j_call: TRBJ1-6
v_call: TRBV29-1
d_call: .
clone_size: .
cdr3_nt: TGCAGCGCCCCTGACACCTCCTATAATTCACCCCTCCACTTT
cdr3_aa: CSAPDTSYNSPLHF

j_call: TRBJ1-2
v_call: TRBV19
d_call: .
clone_size: .
cdr3_nt: TGTGCCAGTAGTATAGGAGGAGGAGTTCGGCGTGGCTACACCTTC
cdr3_aa: CASSIGGGVRRGYTF

j_call: TRBJ1-4
v_call: TRBV7-8
d_call: .
clone_size: once
cdr3_nt: TGTGCCAGCAGCTTAAGGGGAACTAATGAAAAACTGTTTTTT
cdr3_aa: CASSLRGTNEKLFF

j_call: TRBJ2-5
v_call: TRBV9
d_call: .
clone_size: .
cdr3_nt: TGTGCCAGCAGCACATTTGGAGCCCAAGAGACCCAGTACTTC
cdr3_aa: CASSTFGAQETQYF

j_call: TRBJ1-5
v_call: TRBV27
d_call: .
clone_size: .
cdr3_nt: TGTGCCAGCAGTATCGGAGGAGGGCAGCCCCAGCATTTT
cdr3_aa: CASSIGGGQPQHF

j_call: TRBJ1-5
v_call: TRBV5-1
d_call: TRBD1
clone_size: .
cdr3_nt: TGCGCCAGCAGCTTGGGGACAGGGGGGAATCAGCCCCAGCATTTT
cdr3_aa: CASSLGTGGNQPQHF

j_call: TRBJ2-5
v_call: TRBV7-3
d_call: .
clone_size: .
cdr3_nt: TGTGCCAGCAGCTTAATGGGCCGCAAAGAGACCCAGTACTTC
cdr3_aa: CASSLMGRKETQYF

j_call: TRBJ2-5
v_call: TRBV5-1
d_call: TRBD1
clone_size: few
cdr3_nt: TGCGCCAGCAGCGCGGGACAGGAGGGGGTAGGAGAGACCCAGTACTTC
cdr3_aa: CASSAGQEGVGETQYF

j_call: TRBJ2-3
v_call: TRBV7-8
d_call: .
clone_size: .
cdr3_nt: TGTGCCAGCAGCCGACTAGGGGATAGCACAGATACGCAGTATTTT
cdr3_aa: CASSRLGDSTDTQYF